One sample yielded the 18 T cell receptor beta chains listed below, sequenced in a study of blood T cell repertoires in COVID-19 (dated by TCRdb to the early 2020s). Libraries were built with the immunoSEQ multiplex PCR assay. TCRdb took this table from immuneACCESS and kept in-frame rearrangements with V and J called. Such tables lack part of the clones; where checked against another copy, unresolved V genes explain under half of the gap, and the rest is unexplained. The sample contains about 160,000 clones, about 92% of them found a single time. Of the sample, approximately 4.9% is held by the ten largest clones. Sequencing was done on a sample of peripheral blood. Source of these receptors: a man aged 25 to 40 with COVID-19, enrolled during active disease.

The genes are TRBV18 and TRBJ1-2, with a tentative D call TRBD1 (5 bases). Trimming took 3 bases from V and 0 from J, leaving 20 bases between them. CDR3 length: 18 residues. Germline-derived CDR1 and CDR2 are KGHSH and LQKENI. CDR3 region: CASSPLTTEYQANYGYTF. CDR3 sequence (DNA): TGTGCCAGCTCACCTCTGACGACAGAATACCAAGCTAACTATGGCTACACCTTC.

This chain joins TRBV30 and TRBJ2-3; unclear D gene. CDR1 is GTSNPN, CDR2 SVGIG, per germline (reference sequence). The V gene lost 0 bases and the J gene lost 2 bases, with 6 bases spanning the gap. This CDR3 region has 13 residues. CDR3 sequence reads: CAWSVRFTDTQYF. CDR3 nucleotides: TGTGCCTGGAGTGTCAGGTTCACAGATACGCAGTATTTT.

The CDR3 DNA reads as TGTGCCAGCAGCCAAGAACAGGACAGCGACGCGAACACCGGGGAGCTGTTTTTT. It specifies CASSQEQDSDANTGELFF. The gene calls are TRBV3-1 (or the pseudogene TRBV3-2) and TRBJ2-2, with D tentatively TRBD1 (6 bases). In germline, CDR1 is LGHDT, CDR2 YNNKEL (reference sequence). This CDR3 comprises 18 residues. Between the trimmed V and J ends, which lost 0 bases and 0 bases, there was a span of 14 bases.

This chain links TRBV7-9 with TRBJ2-5; a weak D match, TRBD1 (5 bases). Trimming left V 5 bases short and J 2 bases short, with 21 bases between. Looked up from germline, CDR1 is SEHNR and CDR2 is FQNEAQ (reference sequence). The CDR3 runs 17 residues. This CDR3 is CASSHFNPGSLQETQYF. CDR3 in DNA: TGTGCCAGCAGCCACTTTAATCCAGGGTCCCTACAAGAGACCCAGTACTTC.

J is TRBJ2-7 and V is TRBV21-1; the DNA was not compared with TRBD2, the D call given in the table. TRBV21-1 is a pseudogene locus. This CDR3 comprises 14 residues. CDR3 nucleotides: TGTGCCAGCAGCCCCCGAGGGCCCCCCTACGAGCAGTACTTC. This translates into CASSPRGPPYEQYF.

The rearrangement uses TRBV6-6 and TRBJ1-1; D unresolved. V dropped 0 bases and J dropped 1 base, with 12 bases sitting between them. The CDR3 has 16 amino acids. Per the germline V gene, CDR1 is MNHNY and CDR2 is SVGAGI (reference sequence). CDR3 loop: CASSYSRGARNTEAFF. CDR3 bases: TGTGCCAGCAGTTACTCGAGAGGAGCCCGGAACACTGAAGCTTTCTTT.

The genes are TRBV5-6 and TRBJ2-7, with 7 bases identical to TRBD1. CDR3 size: 14 residues. V shed 4 bases, J shed 1 base, and the junction held 5 bases outside the gene matches. CDR1 is SGHDT, CDR2 YYEEEE, per germline. The CDR3 DNA is TGTGCCAGCAGCCTCGGACAGGTTTCCTACGAGCAGTACTTC. It codes for CASSLGQVSYEQYF.

This clone was seen a single time. The chain links TRBV19 to TRBJ1-2; D gene unclear. This CDR3 region has 16 residues. Germline values: CDR1 LNHDA, CDR2 SQIVND (reference sequence). Trimming cost V 5 bases and J 5 bases, with 21 bases left between them. The CDR3 region has the DNA TGTGCCAGTAGTCCCCCGGCAGCCTTACTATCTTATGGCTACACCTTC. It encodes CASSPPAALLSYGYTF.

The chain recombines TRBV3-1 (or the pseudogene TRBV3-2) with TRBJ1-2; perhaps TRBD1 as D (5 bases). The germline CDR1 and CDR2 sequences are LGHDT and YNNKEL (reference sequence). V was pared by 0 bases and J by 1 base, with 15 bases between. The CDR3 loop spans 17 amino acids. The CDR3 nucleotides read TGTGCCAGCAGCCAAGATCTTACCAGGGAGGATAACTATGGCTACACCTTC. It is translated as CASSQDLTREDNYGYTF.

This chain uses TRBV19 with TRBJ2-3; 8 positions match TRBD2. After removal of 1 base from V and 1 base from J, the junction contained 4 bases not matched to a gene. The germline V gene has CDR1 LNHDA and CDR2 SQIVND (reference sequence). This CDR3 is 16 amino acids long. The CDR3 sequence: CASSIAGGNCTDTQYF. The CDR3 DNA reads TGTGCCAGTAGTATAGCGGGGGGGAATTGCACAGATACGCAGTATTTT.

The CDR3 nucleotides read TGTGCCAGCAGCCGACAGGGAAGGAGCACAGATACGCAGTATTTT. It translates to CASSRQGRSTDTQYF. V gene TRBV5-6 combines with J gene TRBJ2-3, with TRBD1 matching 7 bases. CDR1 is SGHDT, CDR2 YYEEEE, per germline. CDR3 size: 15 residues. J lost 0 bases, V lost 4 bases, and 5 bases had no gene match.

This clone showed up just a few times. The chain has TRBV21-1 and TRBJ2-7; the D call of TRBD2 is as the table states it, not checked on the DNA. TRBV21-1 has pseudogene status. The CDR3 extends over 13 amino acids. The CDR3 DNA sequence: TGTGCCACCCTAAGGGGGGGGTTTCGGGAGCAGTACTTC. Translating it yields CATLRGGFREQYF.

V and J are TRBV7-3 and TRBJ1-1, with a tentative D call TRBD1 (6 bases). CDR1 SGHTA and CDR2 FQGTGA come from the germline V gene. Trimming shortened V by 2 bases and J by 2 bases, and 12 bases separated the two germline ends. There are 15 residues in the CDR3. As DNA, the CDR3 is TGTGCCAGCAGCTTACTCCCGGACAGCAACACTGAAGCTTTCTTT. The encoded protein is CASSLLPDSNTEAFF.

The chain combines TRBV19 with TRBJ2-2; D possibly corresponds to TRBD2 (6 bases). The CDR3 length is 21 residues. V dropped 3 bases and J dropped 4 bases, with 30 bases sitting between them. Germline CDR1 reads LNHDA; CDR2 reads SQIVND (reference sequence). The CDR3 DNA reads as TGTGCCAGTAGTATCAGCCGCCCGAGAGCGGGCGTACTACCATCCACCGGGGAGCTGTTTTTT. Encoded protein: CASSISRPRAGVLPSTGELFF.

This chain connects TRBV7-2 to TRBJ1-2; a possible D gene is TRBD1 (5 bases). There are 16 residues in the CDR3. Trimming stripped 2 bases from V and 5 bases from J, with 18 bases between. In germline, CDR1 is SGHTA, CDR2 FQGNSA. The CDR3 DNA sequence: TGTGCCAGCAGCTTATACCCCAGTACCCCAGGGTATGGCTACACCTTC. Residues: CASSLYPSTPGYGYTF.

This clone appeared once. This chain uses TRBV7-9 with TRBJ1-2; 9 nucleotides align to TRBD1. Germline loops: CDR1 SEHNR, CDR2 FQNEAQ (reference sequence). The CDR3 length is 15 residues. Trimming at V came to 4 bases and at J to 2 bases, leaving 5 bases not matched to a gene. The CDR3 region is CASSYGQGPNYGYTF. The CDR3 nucleotides are TGTGCCAGCAGCTATGGACAGGGGCCCAACTATGGCTACACCTTC. The variable domain in full, completed from reference TRBV7-9 and TRBJ1-2, reads DTGVSQNPRHKITKRGQNVTFRCDPISEHNRLYWYRQTLGQGPEFLTYFQNEAQLEKSRLLSDRFSAERPKGSFSTLEIQRTEQGDSAMYLCASSYGQGPNYGYTFGSGTRLTVV.

The genes are TRBV16 and TRBJ2-5; D may be TRBD2 (5 bases). CDR3 length: 16 amino acids. The germline V gene encodes CDR1 KGHSY and CDR2 FQNENV. The V end lost 1 base, the J end lost 1 base, and 13 bases lay between the germline ends. The CDR3 region has the DNA TGTGCCAGCAGCCAATTTCTAGGGAGCCTCCAAGAGACCCAGTACTTC. This encodes CASSQFLGSLQETQYF.

The genes are TRBV5-5 and TRBJ1-6; D remains unclear. V gave up 0 bases and J gave up 5 bases, with 9 bases separating them. The germline V gene has CDR1 SGHKS and CDR2 YYEKEE (reference sequence). The length of the CDR3 is 15 residues. CDR3 DNA: TGTGCCAGCAGCTTGGGAGGGTCGGATAATTCACCCCTCCACTTT. Translated, it gives CASSLGGSDNSPLHF.